The clone carrying this T cell receptor (beta chain) showed up many times. RNA transcripts provided the source from which TCR beta CDR3 regions were amplified. The primer set for the first-round RT-PCR of the TCR CDR3 was HTBI. TCRdb re-called the multiplex PCR reads with MiXCR, one entry per CDR3 protein. The sample has roughly 380,000 distinct CDR3 sequences; roughly 14% are singletons. This specimen comes from a study of T cells in Graves' hyperthyroidism and ophthalmopathy. This sequence was found in a woman aged 55-69 years with Graves' hyperthyroidism. Material: blood.

The CDR3 DNA reads as TGCAGTGGGTGGAGGACAGGGACTAATGAAAAACTGTTTTTT. It encodes CSGWRTGTNEKLFF. The chain carries TRBV20-1 and TRBJ1-4, with 8 bases fitting TRBD1. V lost 7 bases and J lost 2; bases outside the gene matches: 6. CDR1 is DFQATT and CDR2 is SNEGSKA in the germline V gene (reference sequence). The CDR3 length is 14 residues.